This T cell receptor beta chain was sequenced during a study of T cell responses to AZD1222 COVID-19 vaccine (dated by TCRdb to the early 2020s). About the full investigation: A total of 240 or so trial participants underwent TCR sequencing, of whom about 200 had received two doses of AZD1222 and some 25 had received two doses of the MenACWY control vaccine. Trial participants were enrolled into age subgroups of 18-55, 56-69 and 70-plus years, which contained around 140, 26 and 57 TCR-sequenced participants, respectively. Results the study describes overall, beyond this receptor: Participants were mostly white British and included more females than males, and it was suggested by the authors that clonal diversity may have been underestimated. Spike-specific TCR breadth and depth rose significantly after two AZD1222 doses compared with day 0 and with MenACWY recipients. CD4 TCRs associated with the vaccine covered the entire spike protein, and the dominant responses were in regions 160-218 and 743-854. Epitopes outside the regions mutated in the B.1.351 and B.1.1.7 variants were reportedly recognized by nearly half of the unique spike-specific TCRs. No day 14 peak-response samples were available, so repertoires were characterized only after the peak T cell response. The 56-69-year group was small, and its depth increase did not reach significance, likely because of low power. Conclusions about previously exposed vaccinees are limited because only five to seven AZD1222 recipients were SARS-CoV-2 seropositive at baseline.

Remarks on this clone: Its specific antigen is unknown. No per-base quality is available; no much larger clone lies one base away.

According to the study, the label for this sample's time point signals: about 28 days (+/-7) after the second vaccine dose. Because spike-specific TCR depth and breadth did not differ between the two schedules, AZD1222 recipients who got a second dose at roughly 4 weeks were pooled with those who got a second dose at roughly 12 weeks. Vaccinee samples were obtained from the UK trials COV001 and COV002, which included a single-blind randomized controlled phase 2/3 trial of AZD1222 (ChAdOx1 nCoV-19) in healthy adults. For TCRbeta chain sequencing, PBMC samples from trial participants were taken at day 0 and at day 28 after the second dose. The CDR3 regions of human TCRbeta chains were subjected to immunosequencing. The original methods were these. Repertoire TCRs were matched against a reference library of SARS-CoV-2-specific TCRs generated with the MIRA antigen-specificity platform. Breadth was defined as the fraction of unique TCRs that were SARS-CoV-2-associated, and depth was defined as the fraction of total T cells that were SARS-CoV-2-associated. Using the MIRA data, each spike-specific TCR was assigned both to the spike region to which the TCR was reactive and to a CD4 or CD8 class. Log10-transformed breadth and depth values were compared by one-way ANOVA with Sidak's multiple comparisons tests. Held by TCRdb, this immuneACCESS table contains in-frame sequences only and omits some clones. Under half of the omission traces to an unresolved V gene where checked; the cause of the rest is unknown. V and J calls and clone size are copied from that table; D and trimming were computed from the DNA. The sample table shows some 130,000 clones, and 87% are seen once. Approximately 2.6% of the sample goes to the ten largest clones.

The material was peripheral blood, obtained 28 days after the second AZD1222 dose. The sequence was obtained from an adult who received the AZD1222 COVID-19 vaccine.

The sequenced DNA: TGTGCCAGCAGCTTCCCCGGGACAGGTCAGTTCTTC. Its translation is CASSFPGTGQFF. The rearrangement joined TRBV7-2 to TRBJ2-1; a stretch of 8 junction bases matches TRBD1. From the cysteine through the phenylalanine, the CDR3 covers 12 amino acids. Only CDR3 DNA remains: 36 bases, in frame from the first base. Sequences SGHTA (CDR1) and FQGNSA (CDR2) are obtained from the germline V gene. Trimming leaves V shorter by 3 bases and J shorter by 13 bases, with the junction holding 5 bases beyond the gene matches.